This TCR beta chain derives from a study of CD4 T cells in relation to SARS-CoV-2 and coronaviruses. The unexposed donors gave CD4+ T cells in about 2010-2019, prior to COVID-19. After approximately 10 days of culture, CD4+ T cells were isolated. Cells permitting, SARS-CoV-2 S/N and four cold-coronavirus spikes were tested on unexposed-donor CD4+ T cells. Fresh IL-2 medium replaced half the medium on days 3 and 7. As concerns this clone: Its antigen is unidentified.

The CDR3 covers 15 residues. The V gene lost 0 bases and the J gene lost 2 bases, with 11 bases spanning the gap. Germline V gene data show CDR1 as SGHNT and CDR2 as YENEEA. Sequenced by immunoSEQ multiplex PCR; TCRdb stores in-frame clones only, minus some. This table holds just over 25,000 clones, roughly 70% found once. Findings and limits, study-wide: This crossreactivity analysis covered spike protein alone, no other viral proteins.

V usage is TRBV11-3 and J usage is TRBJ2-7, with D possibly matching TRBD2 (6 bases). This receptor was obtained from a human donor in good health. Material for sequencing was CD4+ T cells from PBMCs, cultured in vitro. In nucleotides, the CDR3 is TGTGCCAGCAGCTTAGAGGCGGGACCGACCTACGAGCAGTACTTC. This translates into CASSLEAGPTYEQYF.